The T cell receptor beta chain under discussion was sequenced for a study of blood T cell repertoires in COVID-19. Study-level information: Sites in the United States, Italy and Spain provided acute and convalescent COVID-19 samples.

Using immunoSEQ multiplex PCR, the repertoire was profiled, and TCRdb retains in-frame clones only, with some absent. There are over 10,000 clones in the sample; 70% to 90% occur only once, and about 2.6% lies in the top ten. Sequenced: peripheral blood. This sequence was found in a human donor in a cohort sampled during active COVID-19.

The DNA of the CDR3 is TGTGCCAGCAGACCCGGGACAGGGTCTTATGGCTACACCTTC. It translates to CASRPGTGSYGYTF. The rearrangement uses TRBV5-4 and TRBJ1-2; 9 bases agree with TRBD1. Germline V gene data show CDR1 as SGHNT and CDR2 as YYREEE (reference sequence). There are 14 residues in the CDR3. After removal of 5 bases from V and 5 bases from J, the junction contained 7 bases not matched to a gene.